This TCR beta chain was sequenced for a study of CD8+ T cells in alopecia areata. Study details: Among treated patients, severity was scored by affected scalp area percentage. Study-wide results and caveats: There were also resident alphabeta T cells of normal skin sequenced in scalp samples. Tofacitinib significantly brought down scalp clonality and expanded CD8+ clones among top 100.

Worth noting for this clone: What it binds is unknown. This could be a read error, since a much larger clone is one nucleotide away.

The CDR3 has 15 amino acids. Germline V gene lookup returns CDR1 SEHNR and CDR2 FQNEAQ (reference sequence). Sequencing used cDNA as its template, made by extracting RNA and reverse transcribing it. TCRdb keeps only in-frame clones here, not all; method: immunoSEQ multiplex PCR. The top ten clones hold 4.5% to 6% of a sample with 120,000 or so clones, roughly 57% of them seen once. Regarding treatment: oral pan-JAK inhibitor, 5-10 mg twice daily. Peripheral blood and lesional scalp punch biopsies came from alopecia areata patients. This receptor was obtained from a human donor with alopecia areata. Here the sequenced sample was CD4+ T cells sorted from blood, taken at week 4, from a patient treated with tofacitinib. The rearrangement links TRBV7-9 to TRBJ2-1; D is undetermined. The CDR3 nucleotides are TGCGCCAGCAGCTTAGCAGCTAGCTCCTACAATGAGCAGTTCTTC. Translated, it gives CASSLAASSYNEQFF.